This TCR beta chain appears in the sequencing data of a study of cytomegalovirus exposure and HLA in healthy donors. Concerning this clone itself: Its matching antigen is unknown.

CDR3 length equals 14 residues. Germline V gene sequence: CDR1 MNHNS, CDR2 SASEGT. V lost 6 bases and J lost 4; bases outside the gene matches: 3. Regarding the study as a whole: It was approximately 160 TCR beta chains that were listed as cytomegalovirus-associated. Researchers reported from a later analysis that most CMV-associated TCR beta chains appeared HLA-restricted.

The PCR was carried out with 60 Vbeta primers and 13 Jbeta primers. Assay used: immunoSEQ multiplex PCR; TCRdb lists only in-frame clones, some missing. The data show 90,000 to 150,000 clones, around three quarters seen once. The sequence derives from a human donor in good health. Material for sequencing was PBMCs. The chain couples TRBV6-1 to TRBJ2-5; 12 positions agree with TRBD2. The CDR3 region is CASRPGLAGETQYF. DNA of the CDR3: TGTGCCAGCAGACCGGGACTAGCGGGAGAGACCCAGTACTTC.